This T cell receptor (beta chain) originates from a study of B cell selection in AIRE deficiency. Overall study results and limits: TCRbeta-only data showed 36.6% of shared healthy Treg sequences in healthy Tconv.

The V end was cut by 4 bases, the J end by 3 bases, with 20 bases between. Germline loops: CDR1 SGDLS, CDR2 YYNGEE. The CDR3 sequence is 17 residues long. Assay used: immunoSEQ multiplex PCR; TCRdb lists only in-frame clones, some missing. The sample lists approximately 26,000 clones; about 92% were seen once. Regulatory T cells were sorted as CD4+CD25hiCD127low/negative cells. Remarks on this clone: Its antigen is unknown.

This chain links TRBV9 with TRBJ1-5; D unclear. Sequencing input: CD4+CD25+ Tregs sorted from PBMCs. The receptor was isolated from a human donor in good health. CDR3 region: CASSLNPGPENNQPQHF. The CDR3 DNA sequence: TGTGCCAGCAGCCTAAACCCCGGGCCAGAAAACAATCAGCCCCAGCATTTT.